A selection of T cell receptor beta chains follows, all from one sample in a study of blood T cell repertoires in COVID-19. Data came from immunoSEQ multiplex PCR; TCRdb stores just in-frame clones and leaves some out. The table lists 250,000 or so clones, about nine tenths of them singletons. Sequencing was done on a sample of peripheral blood. These receptors were obtained from a woman between 35 and 50 years old who had recovered from COVID-19. The CDR3 runs from the conserved cysteine through the conserved F or W. Fields, in order: clone size, D gene, V gene, J gene, CDR3 DNA, CDR3 protein. A D gene is named only where the DNA matches it firmly. The size field is filled for only some rows; it gives once, few, many or a size class.

NA	TRBD2	TRBV7-8	TRBJ2-5	TGTGCCAGCAGCCCAGAACTAGCGGCGCAGTACTTC	CASSPELAAQYF
NA	NA	TRBV7-9	TRBJ1-1	TGTGCCAGCAGCTTAGAAGCCAGCGGAAACACTGAAGCTTTCTTT	CASSLEASGNTEAFF
NA	NA	TRBV5-6	TRBJ1-2	TGTGCCAGCAGCTTGGACGGCAGGTCGAACTATGGCTACACCTTC	CASSLDGRSNYGYTF
NA	NA	TRBV6-5	TRBJ1-2	TGTGCCGCGGCGCAGGGATCATTTTATGGCTACACCTTC	CAAAQGSFYGYTF
NA	NA	TRBV11-2	TRBJ1-4	TGTGCCAGCAGCCTGAGGGGGTCCCTTAATGAAAAACTGTTTTTT	CASSLRGSLNEKLFF
NA	TRBD1	TRBV30	TRBJ2-6	TGTGCCTGGAGTGTACGGGGGCAGGGGGCCCTCTCTGGGGCCAACGTCCTGACTTTC	CAWSVRGQGALSGANVLTF
NA	NA	TRBV5-6	TRBJ1-1	TGTGCCAGCAGCCCCGGGACAATGAACACTGAAGCTTTCTTT	CASSPGTMNTEAFF
NA	NA	TRBV27	TRBJ2-3	TGTGCCAGCAGTTTACGGGGTCAGGGAGGCGTGTATACGCAGTATTTT	CASSLRGQGGVYTQYF
NA	TRBD2	TRBV7-9	TRBJ2-3	TGTGCCAGGGGTGCGGGGGGTTTAACAGATACGCAGTATTTT	CARGAGGLTDTQYF
NA	TRBD2	TRBV18	TRBJ2-5	TGTGCCAGCTCAGTAAGCGGGGTGGAAGAGACCCAGTACTTC	CASSVSGVEETQYF
NA	NA	TRBV11-2	TRBJ1-5	TGTGCCAGCAGCTTTGAATGGGGGCAAGGTCAGCCCCAGCATTTT	CASSFEWGQGQPQHF
NA	TRBD2	TRBV7-9	TRBJ2-3	TGTGCCAGCAGCCCAGGCGGGACTAGCGGTCTGAGGGATACGCAGTATTTT	CASSPGGTSGLRDTQYF
NA	NA	TRBV6-2/TRBV6-3	TRBJ1-5	TGTGCCAGCAGTTCCAGGGATAATCAGCCCCAGCATTTT	CASSSRDNQPQHF
NA	TRBD1	TRBV2	TRBJ1-4	TGTGCCAGCAGTGCGAACAGGGGAACTAATGAAAAACTGTTTTTT	CASSANRGTNEKLFF
NA	TRBD2	TRBV7-8	TRBJ2-5	TGTGCCGCGGGGGAGGGTAAACAAGAGACCCAGTACTTC	CAAGEGKQETQYF
NA	TRBD2	TRBV19	TRBJ2-2	TGTGCCAGTAGTACAATTACACGGGGGGACGGGGAGCTGTTTTTT	CASSTITRGDGELFF
NA	TRBD1	TRBV5-1	TRBJ2-2	TGCGCCAGCAGCGGAGGGACAGGGGGTGCGAACACCGGGGAGCTGTTTTTT	CASSGGTGGANTGELFF
NA	TRBD1	TRBV6-5	TRBJ1-2	TGTGCCAGCAGTCCGACAGGGTGGTATGGCTACACCTTC	CASSPTGWYGYTF
NA	TRBD1	TRBV19	TRBJ1-2	TGTGCCAGTAGTATCTCAGGGACAGGGGTCGGCTATGGCTACACCTTC	CASSISGTGVGYGYTF
once	NA	TRBV5-1	TRBJ1-5	TGCGCCAGCAGCTTGTCACAGGTGGGATTCAATCAGCCCCAGCATTTT	CASSLSQVGFNQPQHF
NA	TRBD2	TRBV7-6	TRBJ2-7	TGTGCCAGCAGCCCGGGGGGGTCTGGGTCCTACGAGCAGTACTTC	CASSPGGSGSYEQYF
NA	TRBD1	TRBV9	TRBJ2-7	TGTGCCAGCAGCGTAGAGACAGGGGCGTCGTACGAGCAGTACTTC	CASSVETGASYEQYF
few	NA	TRBV18	TRBJ2-7	TGTGCCAGCTCACTCCGGACGGGAGCCTACGAGCAGTACTTC	CASSLRTGAYEQYF
NA	NA	TRBV27	TRBJ1-1	TGTGCCAGCAGTTTCATGACAGGCGGTACTGAAGCTTTCTTT	CASSFMTGGTEAFF
NA	NA	TRBV9	TRBJ2-2	TGTGCCAGCAGCGTAGACTTGCCCGGGGAGCTGTTTTTT	CASSVDLPGELFF
few	NA	TRBV12-3/TRBV12-4	TRBJ2-1	TGTGCCAGCAGCAAGGGGGAAGAGGATGAGCAGTTCTTC	CASSKGEEDEQFF
NA	NA	TRBV7-2	TRBJ1-1	TGTGCCAGCAGCCGCCGACAGGTGAAACAAGGCACTGAAGCTTTCTTT	CASSRRQVKQGTEAFF
few	TRBD1	TRBV10-3	TRBJ1-5	TGTGCCATCAGTGAGTCGACAGGGGTAGGTCAGCCCCAGCATTTT	CAISESTGVGQPQHF
NA	NA	TRBV7-7	TRBJ2-1	TGTGCTAGCAGCCCCTCAGGGAGGCAGGCACCCAATGAGCAGTTCTTC	CASSPSGRQAPNEQFF
NA	NA	TRBV2	TRBJ1-1	TGTGCCAGCAGTGAAAGGGGGGGGGCTTCGGCTGAAGCTTTCTTT	CASSERGGASAEAFF
NA	TRBD1	TRBV5-1	TRBJ2-1	TGCGCCAGCAGCCCAGACAGGGGGCTTGGTGAGCAGTTCTTC	CASSPDRGLGEQFF
NA	NA	TRBV12-3/TRBV12-4	TRBJ1-2	TGTGCCAGCAGTTTTCAGGGATATGGCTACACCTTC	CASSFQGYGYTF
NA	NA	TRBV5-4	TRBJ2-7	TGTGCCAGCAGCTCGTCCTTCCCCGGAGGCCACGAGCAGTACTTC	CASSSSFPGGHEQYF
few	NA	TRBV18	TRBJ1-4	TGTGCCAGCTCACCCGGGCGGACAAAGGAAAAACTGTTTTTT	CASSPGRTKEKLFF
NA	NA	TRBV25-1	TRBJ2-5	TGTGCCAGCAGTGAATACGGTATCGAGACCCAGTACTTC	CASSEYGIETQYF
NA	TRBD1	TRBV19	TRBJ1-1	TGTGCCAGTAGGAACAGGGGCCCCAACACTGAAGCTTTCTTT	CASRNRGPNTEAFF
NA	TRBD1	TRBV20-1	TRBJ2-3	TGCAGTGCTAGTGATGGGACAGTTAGTCCAGATACGCAGTATTTT	CSASDGTVSPDTQYF
NA	TRBD1	TRBV6-5	TRBJ2-7	TGTGCCAGCAGTAAACCGGGACAGGGTTACGAGCAGTACTTC	CASSKPGQGYEQYF
NA	TRBD1	TRBV7-9	TRBJ1-4	TGTGCCAGCAGCCAAGGGGACAGGGGTAACGAAAAACTGTTTTTT	CASSQGDRGNEKLFF
NA	TRBD1	TRBV7-6	TRBJ1-5	TGTGCCAGCAGCTCGGGACAGACCACCAATCAGCCCCAGCATTTT	CASSSGQTTNQPQHF
NA	TRBD2	TRBV5-1	TRBJ2-2	TGCGCCAGCAGCCAGGGACTAGCGGGGACCGGGGAGCTGTTTTTT	CASSQGLAGTGELFF
NA	NA	TRBV15	TRBJ1-2	TGTGCCACCAGCAGAGATCCGGCGGGGGACGATGGCTACACCTTC	CATSRDPAGDDGYTF
NA	TRBD2	TRBV5-5	TRBJ2-1	TGTGCCAGCAGCTTGGGGCTAGCGGGCCCAAGGGAGTTCTTC	CASSLGLAGPREFF
NA	TRBD1	TRBV11-2	TRBJ1-1	TGTGCCAGCAGCTTATGGGGGGACAGTACGAACACTGAAGCTTTCTTT	CASSLWGDSTNTEAFF
NA	NA	TRBV13	TRBJ1-6	TGTGCCAGCAGCTTAGGCGGGGGACCTCGGAGCTCCTATAATTCACCCCTCCACTTT	CASSLGGGPRSSYNSPLHF
NA	NA	TRBV7-2	TRBJ2-1	TGTGCCAGCAGCCGGGCCTACAATGAGCAGTTCTTC	CASSRAYNEQFF
NA	NA	TRBV3-1/TRBV3-2	TRBJ1-2	TGTGCCAGCAGCCGGGCGACCGGGAACCCGTATGGCTACACCTTC	CASSRATGNPYGYTF
NA	NA	TRBV18	TRBJ1-2	TGTGCCAGCTCACCGTTCTCCCCGATCGACGGGGGACGCCTCGGCGGCTACACCTTC	CASSPFSPIDGGRLGGYTF
NA	TRBD2	TRBV11-2	TRBJ2-3	TGTGCCAGCAGCTTAGGGAGGACTAGCGGGGGAGGAGATACGCAGTATTTT	CASSLGRTSGGGDTQYF
NA	NA	TRBV5-3	TRBJ1-6	TGTGCCAGAAGCTTGGGCAGGGTTCAGGATGTTTCCTATAATTCACCCCTCCACTTT	CARSLGRVQDVSYNSPLHF
NA	TRBD1	TRBV15	TRBJ2-6	TGTGCCACCAGCAAGGACAGGGGAGGACGTCTCACTGGGGCCAACGTCCTGACTTTC	CATSKDRGGRLTGANVLTF
NA	TRBD1	TRBV11-1	TRBJ1-2	TGTGCCAGCAGCCCGGGGACAGGGGGCATCAGTCGCTACACCTTC	CASSPGTGGISRYTF
NA	TRBD1	TRBV27	TRBJ1-2	TGTGCCAGCAGCCAGGGACAGGGGGATGGCTACACCTTC	CASSQGQGDGYTF
NA	NA	TRBV15	TRBJ1-1	TGTGCCACCAGCATTGGAACCAGGTACATGAACACTGAAGCTTTCTTT	CATSIGTRYMNTEAFF
NA	NA	TRBV30	TRBJ1-5	TGTGCCTGGAGTTGGGAACTAGGCGGTCAGCCCCAGCATTTT	CAWSWELGGQPQHF
NA	NA	TRBV29-1	TRBJ1-4	TGCAGCGTTGAAGGGGCGGAAAAACTGTTTTTT	CSVEGAEKLFF
NA	TRBD1	TRBV7-9	TRBJ1-1	TGTGCCAGCAGCAACGGACAGGATAGGGCTTTCTTT	CASSNGQDRAFF
NA	NA	TRBV6-5	TRBJ1-1	TGTGCCAGCAACGGGGGTGGGTTCACTGAAGCTTTCTTT	CASNGGGFTEAFF
NA	TRBD1	TRBV3-1/TRBV3-2	TRBJ1-6	TGTGCCAGCAGCCAACCGGACAGGGGATTTCTGGGGAATTCACCCCTCCACTTT	CASSQPDRGFLGNSPLHF
NA	TRBD2	TRBV29-1	TRBJ2-7	TGCAGCGTTGAAGTGCCTAGCGGGGGAGGCGAGCAGTACTTC	CSVEVPSGGGEQYF